This TCR beta chain was documented in a study of vaccination and CD4 T cells after COVID-19. As concerns this clonotype: The antigen remains undetermined.

Indicated treatment: roughly 10-day PBMC culture with coronavirus spike peptide pools or control peptides (ViraFEST assay). Negative selection purified CD4+ T cells after approximately 9 days of culture. The study sequenced cultured CD4+ T cell DNA using the Oncomine TCR Beta short-read assay. TCRdb called the PCR reads again in MiXCR, with one record for every CDR3 protein. The sample lists around 18,000 distinct CDR3 sequences, less than 35% occurring once. The sequenced sample was cultured CD4+ T cells from blood. The receptor was isolated from a human donor with COVID-19.

Written as DNA, the CDR3 is TGTGCCAGCAAGACAGGGGGCAGGTCTGAGCAGTTCTTC. Its translation: CASKTGGRSEQFF. The chain uses TRBV28 and TRBJ2-1, with 10 bases matching TRBD1. This CDR3 contains 13 residues. Trimming at V came to 7 bases and at J to 9 bases, leaving 6 bases not matched to a gene. Germline V gene sequence: CDR1 MDHEN, CDR2 SYDVKM.